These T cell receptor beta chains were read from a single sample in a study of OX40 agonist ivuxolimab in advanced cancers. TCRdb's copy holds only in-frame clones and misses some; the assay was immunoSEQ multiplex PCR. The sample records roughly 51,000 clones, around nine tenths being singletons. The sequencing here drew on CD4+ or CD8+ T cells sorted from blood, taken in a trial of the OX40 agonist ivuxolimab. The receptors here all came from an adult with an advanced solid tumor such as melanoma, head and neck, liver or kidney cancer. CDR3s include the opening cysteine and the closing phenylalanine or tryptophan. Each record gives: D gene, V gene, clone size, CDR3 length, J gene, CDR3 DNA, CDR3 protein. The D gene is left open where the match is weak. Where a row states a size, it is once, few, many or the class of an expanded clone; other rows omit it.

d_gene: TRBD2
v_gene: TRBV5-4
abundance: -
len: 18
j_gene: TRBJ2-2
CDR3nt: TGTGCCAGCAGCTTGGAGCCGGCGGGAGGGCCGAGGACCGGGGAGCTGTTTTTT
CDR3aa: CASSLEPAGGPRTGELFF

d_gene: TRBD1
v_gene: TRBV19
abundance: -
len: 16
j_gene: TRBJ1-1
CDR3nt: TGTGCCAGTACGCGGGGGACAGGGGTTTTGGGGACTGAAGCTTTCTTT
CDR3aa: CASTRGTGVLGTEAFF

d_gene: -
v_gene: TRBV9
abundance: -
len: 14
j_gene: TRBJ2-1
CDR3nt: TGTGCCAGCAGCGTAGATTTGGTCATCGATGAGCAGTTCTTC
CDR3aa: CASSVDLVIDEQFF

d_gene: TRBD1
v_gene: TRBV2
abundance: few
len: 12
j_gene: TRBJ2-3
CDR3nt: TGTGCCAGCCGGGACAGGGGTAGTACGCAGTATTTT
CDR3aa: CASRDRGSTQYF

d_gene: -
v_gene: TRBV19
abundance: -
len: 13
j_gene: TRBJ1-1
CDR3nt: TGTGCCAGTAGTATTCAGGGAGGCACTGAAGCTTTCTTT
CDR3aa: CASSIQGGTEAFF

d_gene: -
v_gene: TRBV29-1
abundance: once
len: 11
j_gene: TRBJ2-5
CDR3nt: TGCAGCGTTGTTGGAGGCGGACCCCAGTACTTC
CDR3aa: CSVVGGGPQYF

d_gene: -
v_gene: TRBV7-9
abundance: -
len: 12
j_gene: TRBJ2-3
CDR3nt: TGTGCCAGCAGACGACTAGTTGATACGCAGTATTTT
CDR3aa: CASRRLVDTQYF

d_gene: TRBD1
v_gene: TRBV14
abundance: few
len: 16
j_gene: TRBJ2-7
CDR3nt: TGTGCCAGCAGCCGTACCGGGACAGGGAGGGCCTACGAGCAGTACTTC
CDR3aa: CASSRTGTGRAYEQYF

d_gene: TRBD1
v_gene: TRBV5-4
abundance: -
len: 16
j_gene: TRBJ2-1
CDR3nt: TGTGCCAGCAGCCTTGGAGCAGGGGGCGTAAACAATGAGCAGTTCTTC
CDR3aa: CASSLGAGGVNNEQFF

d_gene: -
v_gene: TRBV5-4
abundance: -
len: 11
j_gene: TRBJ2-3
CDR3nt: TGTGCCAGCACCCAGGGAGATACGCAGTATTTT
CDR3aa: CASTQGDTQYF

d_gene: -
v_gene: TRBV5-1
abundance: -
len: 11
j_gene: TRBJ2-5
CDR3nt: TGCGCCAGCAGCGACCAAGAGACCCAGTACTTC
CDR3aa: CASSDQETQYF

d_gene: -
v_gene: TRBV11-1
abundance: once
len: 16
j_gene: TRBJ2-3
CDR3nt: TGTGCCAGCAGCAACACCGAGGTGAGGACAGCGTTGCCGCAGTATTTT
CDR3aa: CASSNTEVRTALPQYF

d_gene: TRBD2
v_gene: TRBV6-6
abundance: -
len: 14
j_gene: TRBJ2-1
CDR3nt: TGTGCCAGCAGCACTAGCGGGAGCTACAATGAGCAGTTCTTC
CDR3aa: CASSTSGSYNEQFF

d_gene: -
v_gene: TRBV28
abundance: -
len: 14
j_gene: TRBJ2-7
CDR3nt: TGTGCCAGCAGCACCCCGCAGCCTCCCTACGAGCAGTACTTC
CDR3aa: CASSTPQPPYEQYF

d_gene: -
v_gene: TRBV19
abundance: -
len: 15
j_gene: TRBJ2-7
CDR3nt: TGTGCCAGTAGCCGACAGGCGGCTAGCTCCTACGAGCAGTACTTC
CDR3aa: CASSRQAASSYEQYF

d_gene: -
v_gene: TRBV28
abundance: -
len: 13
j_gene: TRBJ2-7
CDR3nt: TGTGCCAGCAGTATCGGGACAACCTACGAGCAGTACTTC
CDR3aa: CASSIGTTYEQYF

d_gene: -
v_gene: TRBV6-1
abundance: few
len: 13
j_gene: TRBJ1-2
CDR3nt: TGTGCCAGCAGTGAGAGGCCAGGATATGGCTACACCTTC
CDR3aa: CASSERPGYGYTF

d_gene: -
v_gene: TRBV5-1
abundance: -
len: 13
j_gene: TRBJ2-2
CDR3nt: TGCGCCAGCAGCTTGGGTAACACCGGGGAGCTGTTTTTT
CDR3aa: CASSLGNTGELFF

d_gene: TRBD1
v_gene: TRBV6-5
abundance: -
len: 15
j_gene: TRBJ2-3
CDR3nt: TGTGCCAGCAGTCAAACAGGGGGCGACACAGATACGCAGTATTTT
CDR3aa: CASSQTGGDTDTQYF

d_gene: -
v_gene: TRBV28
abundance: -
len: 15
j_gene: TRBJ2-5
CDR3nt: TGTGCCAGCAGTCTTTCGACAGGGAGGGGAGAGACCCAGTACTTC
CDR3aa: CASSLSTGRGETQYF

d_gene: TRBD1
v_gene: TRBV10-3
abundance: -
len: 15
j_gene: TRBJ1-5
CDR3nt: TGTGCCATCAGTGACCTGGACAGGGGAAATCAGCCCCAGCATTTT
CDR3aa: CAISDLDRGNQPQHF

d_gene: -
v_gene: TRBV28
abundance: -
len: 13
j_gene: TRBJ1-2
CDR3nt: TGTGCCAGCAAGGATATTAGATTTCCTGGCTACACCTTC
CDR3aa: CASKDIRFPGYTF

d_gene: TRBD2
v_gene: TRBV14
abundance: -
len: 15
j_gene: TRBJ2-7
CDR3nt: TGTGCCAGCAGTCCGACTAGCGGGAGGGCCTACGAGCAGTACTTC
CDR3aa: CASSPTSGRAYEQYF

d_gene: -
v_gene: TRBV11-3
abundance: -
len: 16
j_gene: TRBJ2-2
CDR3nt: TGTGCCAGCAGCTTGGACCTCGGAGCTAGGACCGGGGAGCTGTTTTTT
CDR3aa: CASSLDLGARTGELFF

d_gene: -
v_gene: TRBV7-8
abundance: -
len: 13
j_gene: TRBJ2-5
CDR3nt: TGTGCCAGCAGCTTACAGGGTAGTGAGACCCAGTACTTC
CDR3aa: CASSLQGSETQYF

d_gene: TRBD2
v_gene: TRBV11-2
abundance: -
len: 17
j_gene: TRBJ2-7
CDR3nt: TGTGCCAGCAGCTTAGAACTCGGGACTAGCGGATTCTACGAGCAGTACTTC
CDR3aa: CASSLELGTSGFYEQYF

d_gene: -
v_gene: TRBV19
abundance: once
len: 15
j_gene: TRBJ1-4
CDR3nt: TGTGCCAGTAGTCCCCTCCCCGGTGATGTTGAAAAACTGTTTTTT
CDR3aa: CASSPLPGDVEKLFF

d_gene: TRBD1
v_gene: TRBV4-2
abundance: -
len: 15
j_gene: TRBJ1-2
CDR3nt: TGTGCCAGCAGCTATACAGGGGGGGGTCCCTATGGCTACACCTTC
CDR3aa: CASSYTGGGPYGYTF

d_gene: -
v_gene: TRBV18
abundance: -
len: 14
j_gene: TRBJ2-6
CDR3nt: TGTGCCAGCTCACCTCCCTCTGGGGCCAACGTCCTGACTTTC
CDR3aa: CASSPPSGANVLTF

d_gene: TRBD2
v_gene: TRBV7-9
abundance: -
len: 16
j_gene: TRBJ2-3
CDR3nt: TGTGCCAGCAGCTCCCTAGCGGGAGGTAACACAGATACGCAGTATTTT
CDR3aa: CASSSLAGGNTDTQYF

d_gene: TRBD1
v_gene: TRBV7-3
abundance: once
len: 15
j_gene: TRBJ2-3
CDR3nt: TGTGCCAGCAGCTTAACGAAGGGGGCATTCGATACGCAGTATTTT
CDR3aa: CASSLTKGAFDTQYF

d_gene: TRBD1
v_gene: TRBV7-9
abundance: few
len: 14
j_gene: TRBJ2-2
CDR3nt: TGTGCCAGCACCGGGACAGGGGTCACCGGGGAGCTGTTTTTT
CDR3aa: CASTGTGVTGELFF

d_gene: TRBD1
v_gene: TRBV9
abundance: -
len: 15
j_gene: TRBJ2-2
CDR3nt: TGTGCCAGCAGAAGAGGGACAGGAGGCACCGGGGAGCTGTTTTTT
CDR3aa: CASRRGTGGTGELFF

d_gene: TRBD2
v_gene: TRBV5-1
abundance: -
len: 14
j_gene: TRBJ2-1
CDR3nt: TGCGCCAGCAGCGTACTAGCGGGAGGCAATGAGCAGTTCTTC
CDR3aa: CASSVLAGGNEQFF

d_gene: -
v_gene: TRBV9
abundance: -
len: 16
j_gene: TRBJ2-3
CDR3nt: TGTGCCAGCAGCGTACGCCCCTCCGCTAGCACAGATACGCAGTATTTT
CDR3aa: CASSVRPSASTDTQYF

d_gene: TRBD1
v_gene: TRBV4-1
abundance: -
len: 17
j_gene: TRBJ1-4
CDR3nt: TGCGCCAGCAGCCAAGATCGGGACAGAGCAACTAATGAAAAACTGTTTTTT
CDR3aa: CASSQDRDRATNEKLFF

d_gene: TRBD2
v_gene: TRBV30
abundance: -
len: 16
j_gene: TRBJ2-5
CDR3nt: TGTGCCTGGAGTGGTTGGTCTAGCGGATCCCAAGAGACCCAGTACTTC
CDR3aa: CAWSGWSSGSQETQYF